Each of the 30 T cell receptor beta chains below was sequenced from the same sample in a study of blood T cell repertoires in COVID-19. Assay used: immunoSEQ multiplex PCR; TCRdb lists only in-frame clones, some missing. Here the sample spans 450,000 to 500,000 clones, 70% to 90% being singletons. Sequencing was carried out using peripheral blood. The receptors come from a human donor in a cohort sampled during active COVID-19.

With regard to this clone: A clone one base away is much larger, so this may be a read error. This sequence joins TRBV7-2 and TRBJ1-1, with D hard to call. Germline lookup yields CDR1 SGHTA and CDR2 FQGNSA. The length of the CDR3 is 13 residues. The V end lost 0 bases, the J end lost 1 base, and 3 bases lay between the germline ends. The CDR3 nucleotides are TGTGCCAGCAGCTTAGCGGCGAACACTGAAGCTTTCTTT. This translates into CASSLAANTEAFF.

This rearrangement joins TRBV2 to TRBJ1-4; TRBD1 matches at 8 bases. The CDR3 totals 14 residues. V gave up 8 bases and J gave up 8 bases; unmatched junction bases: 10. Germline V gene data show CDR1 as SNHLY and CDR2 as FYNNEI. For the CDR3, the DNA is TGTGCCAGCCAAAACGACAGGGGAGGGGAAAAACTGTTTTTT. It specifies CASQNDRGGEKLFF.

This clone came up a few times. The CDR3 region is CASSARTGAGQPQHF. The CDR3 coding sequence is TGTGCCAGCAGCGCACGGACAGGGGCAGGTCAGCCCCAGCATTTT. The genes are TRBV7-2 and TRBJ1-5, with 9 bases lining up with TRBD1. The junction had 8 bases not matched to a gene; V was cut back by 5 bases and J by 6 bases. Germline CDR1 SGHTA, CDR2 FQGNSA. CDR3 length: 15 amino acids. Filled out from reference TRBV7-2 and TRBJ1-5, the complete variable domain reads GAGVSQSPSNKVTEKGKDVELRCDPISGHTALYWYRQSLGQGLEFLIYFQGNSAPDKSGLPSDRFSAERTGGSVSTLTIQRTQQEDSAVYLCASSARTGAGQPQHFGDGTRLSIL.

This chain uses TRBV28 with TRBJ2-7; D is unclear. CDR1 and CDR2 (germline): MDHEN, SYDVKM. The CDR3 is made up of 14 amino acids. The V end lost 7 bases, the J end lost 5 bases, and 18 bases lay between the germline ends. The CDR3 spells CASTLPRGTNEQYF. CDR3 DNA sequence: TGTGCCAGCACTCTACCCCGAGGTACCAACGAGCAGTACTTC. Based on the CDR3 plus reference TRBV28 and TRBJ2-7, the full variable domain is DVKVTQSSRYLVKRTGEKVFLECVQDMDHENMFWYRQDPGLGLRLIYFSYDVKMKEKGDIPEGYSVSREKKERFSLILESASTNQTSMYLCASTLPRGTNEQYFGPGTRLTVT.

In regard to this clone: The sample carries other DNA sequences with the same CDR3. The chain has TRBV12-3 or TRBV12-4 and TRBJ1-1, with D unclear. Trimming pared 3 bases from V and 1 base from J, leaving 6 bases between. The CDR3 loop spans 13 amino acids. This chain's CDR3 is CASSFSGNTEAFF. As DNA, the CDR3 is TGTGCCAGCAGTTTTTCAGGGAACACTGAAGCTTTCTTT.

The rearrangement links TRBV5-8 to TRBJ2-5, with TRBD2 matching 12 bases. The CDR3 consists of 17 residues. With 3 bases clipped from V and 5 bases from J, the junction kept 11 bases outside the gene matches. Looked up from germline, CDR1 is SGHTS and CDR2 is YDEGEE. The CDR3 coding sequence is TGTGCCAGCAGCTGGACAGCTCCCGGGACTAGCGGGGAGACCCAGTACTTC. It codes for CASSWTAPGTSGETQYF.

This sequence joins TRBV28 and TRBJ2-2; D perhaps matches TRBD2 (6 bases). The CDR3 is 16 residues long. Germline V lookup: CDR1 MDHEN, CDR2 SYDVKM. Trimming pared 7 bases from V and 6 bases from J, leaving 21 bases between. The chain's CDR3 is CASTTTILAVAGELFF. CDR3 coding DNA: TGTGCCAGCACCACCACAATACTAGCTGTCGCCGGGGAGCTGTTTTTT. Drawing the rest from reference TRBV28 and TRBJ2-2, the complete variable domain is DVKVTQSSRYLVKRTGEKVFLECVQDMDHENMFWYRQDPGLGLRLIYFSYDVKMKEKGDIPEGYSVSREKKERFSLILESASTNQTSMYLCASTTTILAVAGELFFGEGSRLTVL.

The J gene is TRBJ1-5, the V gene TRBV6-1; D not resolved. Per the germline V gene, CDR1 is MNHNS and CDR2 is SASEGT. Trimming cost V 2 bases and J 6 bases, with 17 bases left between them. CDR3 length: 16 amino acids. In DNA, the CDR3 is TGTGCCAGCAGTGAATACGGGGTAAAGATAGGTCAGCCCCAGCATTTT. Protein: CASSEYGVKIGQPQHF.

This chain links TRBV30 with TRBJ2-1, with 11 bases identical to TRBD2. The length of the CDR3 is 14 residues. Germline V gene sequence: CDR1 GTSNPN, CDR2 SVGIG (reference sequence). The ends lost 3 bases at V and 9 bases at J; junction bases unmatched: 7. CDR3 sequence reads: CAWRGLAEMGEQFF. In nucleotides, the CDR3 is TGTGCCTGGAGGGGACTAGCGGAGATGGGTGAGCAGTTCTTC.

The chain employs TRBV30 and TRBJ1-3; D call uncertain. The germline V gene has CDR1 GTSNPN and CDR2 SVGIG (reference sequence). The CDR3 is made up of 12 amino acids. Trimming removed 4 bases at V and 8 bases at J, with 12 bases between. The CDR3 DNA sequence: TGTGCCTGGATAAGAGAAGTCCACACCATATATTTT. It encodes CAWIREVHTIYF. The full variable domain, in which reference TRBV30 and TRBJ1-3 provide the parts outside the CDR3, is SQTIHQWPATLVQPVGSPLSLECTVEGTSNPNLYWYRQAAGRGLQLLFYSVGIGQISSEVPQNLSASRPQDRQFILSSKKLLLSDSGFYLCAWIREVHTIYFGEGSWLTVV.

About this clone: Other DNA sequences from this sample encode an identical CDR3 as well. The V and J genes are TRBV7-3 and TRBJ2-7; weak D call: TRBD1 (7 bases). V lost 6 bases, J lost 2 bases, and 11 bases lay in between. This CDR3 is 13 amino acids long. Germline CDR1 is SGHTA and CDR2 is FQGTGA. The CDR3 here is CASRRDSTYEQYF. CDR3 DNA sequence: TGTGCCAGCAGGCGGGACAGCACCTACGAGCAGTACTTC.

This clone was observed a single time. This chain joins TRBV6-2 or TRBV6-3 and TRBJ2-7; a weak D match, TRBD1 (5 bases). Germline CDR1 and CDR2: MNHEY and SVGEGT. The CDR3 covers 14 residues. Trimming took off 2 bases at V and 2 bases at J, with 10 bases between the two ends. The CDR3 reads CASSYKQGTYEQYF. The DNA of the CDR3 is TGTGCCAGCAGTTACAAGCAGGGAACCTACGAGCAGTACTTC.

This clone has just one count. The J gene is TRBJ1-5, the V gene TRBV5-6; 7 bases are shared with TRBD1. Looked up from germline, CDR1 is SGHDT and CDR2 is YYEEEE. The junction had 5 bases not matched to a gene; V was cut back by 4 bases and J by 7 bases. This CDR3 contains 13 residues. CDR3 DNA sequence: TGTGCCAGCAGCCGAGGGGGCGGCCAGCCCCAGCATTTT. It encodes CASSRGGGQPQHF. Combining the CDR3 with reference TRBV5-6 and TRBJ1-5 gives the whole variable domain DAGVTQSPTHLIKTRGQQVTLRCSPKSGHDTVSWYQQALGQGPQFIFQYYEEEERQRGNFPDRFSGHQFPNYSSELNVNALLLGDSALYLCASSRGGGQPQHFGDGTRLSIL.

J is TRBJ2-1 and V is TRBV27; D gene unclear. The CDR3 is made up of 12 amino acids. Germline-derived CDR1 and CDR2 are MNHEY and SMNVEV (reference sequence). The ends were cut back, 8 bases at V and 8 bases at J, with 13 bases in the middle. In DNA, the CDR3 is TGTGCCAGCCGAGAATATACGGATGAGCAGTTCTTC. Protein sequence: CASREYTDEQFF.

V and J are TRBV7-2 and TRBJ1-3; D possibly corresponds to TRBD1 (5 bases). V lost 1 base, J lost 3 bases, and 13 bases lay in between. The CDR3 spans 16 residues. The germline V gene has CDR1 SGHTA and CDR2 FQGNSA. The CDR3 coding sequence is TGTGCCAGCAGCTTAGTACGGGGGTTGCGTGGAAACACCATATATTTT. Translation gives CASSLVRGLRGNTIYF.

This sequence joins TRBV11-2 and TRBJ2-5; D is possibly TRBD2 (5 bases). Trimming took off 0 bases at V and 5 bases at J, with 13 bases between the two ends. The CDR3 has 15 amino acids. Per germline, CDR1 SGHAT and CDR2 FQNNGV. CDR3 bases: TGTGCCAGCAGCTTAGATAGGGCCAGGAGGGAGACCCAGTACTTC. Encoded protein: CASSLDRARRETQYF.

V gene TRBV3-1 (or the pseudogene TRBV3-2) combines with J gene TRBJ1-6, with TRBD1 identical over 8 bases. Losses at the gene ends were 3 bases for V and 3 bases for J; bases not matched to a gene: 4. CDR3 length: 16 residues. The germline V gene encodes CDR1 LGHDT and CDR2 YNNKEL (reference sequence). CDR3 sequence: CASSHDGQGYNSPLHF. DNA of the CDR3: TGTGCCAGCAGCCATGACGGACAGGGCTATAATTCACCCCTCCACTTT.

The gene calls are TRBV6-5 and TRBJ1-1; 7 bases agree with TRBD1. J gave up 2 bases and V 1 base, and 7 bases lay outside the gene matches. This CDR3 is 16 amino acids long. Germline V gene lookup returns CDR1 MNHEY and CDR2 SVGAGI. The CDR3: CASSYLTGPINTEAFF. Written as DNA, the CDR3 is TGTGCCAGCAGTTACTTGACAGGGCCGATCAACACTGAAGCTTTCTTT.

This clone was picked up a small number of times. The genes are TRBV7-8 and TRBJ1-2; 8 bases match TRBD1. Per the germline V gene, CDR1 is SGHVS and CDR2 is FQNEAQ. The CDR3 covers 14 residues. V shed 5 bases and J 5 bases; nucleotides not matched to a gene: 7. Here the CDR3 reads CASSITGGDYGYTF. Here the CDR3 DNA reads TGTGCCAGCAGCATTACAGGGGGAGATTATGGCTACACCTTC.

This rearrangement joins TRBV5-5 to TRBJ2-7; a possible D gene is TRBD1 (6 bases). There are 12 residues in the CDR3. CDR1 is SGHKS and CDR2 is YYEKEE in the germline V gene (reference sequence). The germline V and J ends were trimmed by 3 bases and 4 bases, with 8 bases remaining between them. The chain's CDR3 is CASSWTDYEQYF. In DNA, the CDR3 is TGTGCCAGCAGCTGGACAGATTACGAGCAGTACTTC.

The gene calls are TRBV6-2 or TRBV6-3 and TRBJ2-7, with no clear D. Per the germline V gene, CDR1 is MNHEY and CDR2 is SVGEGT. Trimming removed 2 bases from V and 0 bases from J, with 5 bases in between. The CDR3 consists of 13 residues. The DNA for the CDR3 is TGTGCCAGCAGTTACACATTCTCCTACGAGCAGTACTTC. Encoded protein: CASSYTFSYEQYF.

The rearrangement joins TRBV28 to TRBJ1-6; D perhaps matches TRBD1 (6 bases). Trimming left V 3 bases short and J 6 bases short, with 12 bases between. The CDR3 is 15 residues long. Germline V CDR1 and CDR2: MDHEN, SYDVKM. Here the CDR3 reads CASSFAQGRNSPLHF. CDR3 nucleotides: TGTGCCAGCAGTTTTGCTCAGGGGCGTAATTCACCCCTCCACTTT.

J is TRBJ1-4 and V is TRBV7-8; 9 bases match TRBD1. CDR1 is SGHVS and CDR2 is FQNEAQ in the germline V gene. V lost 5 bases to trimming and J lost 8 bases; unmatched junction nucleotides: 6. The CDR3 extends over 14 amino acids. The CDR3 DNA sequence: TGTGCCAGCAGCCCGGGACAGGGAGGCGAAAAACTGTTTTTT. Protein product: CASSPGQGGEKLFF.

The chain uses TRBV7-9 and TRBJ1-5, with D tentatively TRBD1 (6 bases). Between the trimmed V and J ends, which lost 5 bases and 7 bases, there was a span of 15 bases. CDR3 length: 14 residues. Germline CDR1 is SEHNR and CDR2 is FQNEAQ (reference sequence). CDR3 protein: CASSTEGGGQPQHF. The CDR3 coding sequence is TGTGCCAGCAGCACAGAAGGGGGAGGGCAGCCCCAGCATTTT.

J is TRBJ2-3 and V is TRBV2, with 7 bases that match TRBD1. The CDR3 runs to 15 residues. The V gene's germline CDR1 is SNHLY and CDR2 FYNNEI. Unmatched junction bases numbered 7, after V lost 1 base and J lost 6 bases. As DNA, the CDR3 is TGTGCCAGCAGTGAAGGCAGGGGGAGCGCGGATACGCAGTATTTT. It is translated as CASSEGRGSADTQYF.

This clone was detected ten times or more. The rearrangement links TRBV5-8 to TRBJ2-3; TRBD1 matches at 8 bases. The CDR3 sequence is 15 residues long. Germline trimming cut 4 bases from V and 1 base from J; bases unmatched to any gene: 5. CDR1 is SGHTS and CDR2 is YDEGEE in the germline V gene. The CDR3 protein is CASSLMGQGTDTQYF. The CDR3 DNA sequence: TGTGCCAGCAGCCTCATGGGACAGGGCACAGATACGCAGTATTTT.

The chain uses TRBV5-4 and TRBJ2-3; tentatively, D is TRBD1 (6 bases). The germline gives CDR1 SGHNT, CDR2 YYREEE (reference sequence). The CDR3 has 14 amino acids. V was cut by 3 bases and J by 5 bases, with 13 bases left in between. The CDR3 loop reads CASSSRWTEDTQYF. The DNA for the CDR3 is TGTGCCAGCAGCTCCCGATGGACAGAAGATACGCAGTATTTT.

The chain couples TRBV6-5 to TRBJ2-3, with D possibly being TRBD2 (6 bases). The CDR3 is 16 residues long. V lost 2 bases and J 0 bases, leaving 12 bases between the germline ends. The germline V gene encodes CDR1 MNHEY and CDR2 SVGAGI. The chain's CDR3 is CASSYGGTSSTDTQYF. CDR3 DNA: TGTGCCAGCAGTTACGGAGGGACTTCTAGCACAGATACGCAGTATTTT.

The table lists this clone with a few counts. The V gene is TRBV24-1, the J gene TRBJ2-1; weak D call: TRBD1 (5 bases). The germline V gene has CDR1 KGHDR and CDR2 SFDVKD. Trimming cost V 5 bases and J 9 bases, with 16 bases left between them. CDR3 length equals 14 residues. CDR3 bases: TGTGCCACCAGTGTGGCCAGGGCGGTCGGTGAGCAGTTCTTC. It specifies CATSVARAVGEQFF.

This clone was seen once. This rearrangement joins TRBV30 to TRBJ1-1; D unclear. Between the trimmed V and J ends, which lost 5 bases and 0 bases, there was a span of 13 bases. CDR1 is GTSNPN, CDR2 SVGIG, per germline (reference sequence). CDR3 length equals 14 residues. In DNA form, the CDR3 reads TGTGCCTGGTCCCTGGGCCGCGTGAACACTGAAGCTTTCTTT. The encoded protein is CAWSLGRVNTEAFF.